This T cell receptor (beta chain) was captured by sequencing in a study of cytomegalovirus exposure and HLA in healthy donors. This CDR3 has 13 residues. CDR1 is SQVTM, CDR2 ANQGSEA, per germline. Trimming took 7 bases from V and 4 from J, leaving 16 bases between them. The PCR used 60 Vbeta and 13 Jbeta primers. Sequenced by immunoSEQ multiplex PCR; TCRdb stores in-frame clones only, minus some. Of about 90,000 clones in the sample, 75% to 90% were seen once. The clonotype was recovered from a man between 18 and 35 years old in good health and CMV-seronegative. Sequenced sample: PBMCs. The V gene is TRBV29-1, the J gene TRBJ1-1; possible D gene TRBD1, 5 bases. CDR3 region: CSAGKLGGTEAFF. CDR3 DNA: TGCAGCGCTGGAAAGTTGGGGGGCACTGAAGCTTTCTTT.